This T cell receptor (beta chain) was sequenced during a study of monozygotic twins with cystic fibrosis. To note about this clone: The antigen remains unidentified.

Overall study findings and caveats: V usage most resembled the co-twin in 13 of 16 pairs. The repertoire was suggested to be naive-dominated, clonality median approximately 0.0098.

Repertoires were generated with immunoSEQ multiplex PCR, while TCRdb's copy carries only in-frame clones and drops some. The repertoire has around 9,500 clones, 98% of them found once; the top ten carry more than 0.2%. Germline loops: CDR1 SGHDT, CDR2 YYEEEE. Deletions cut 2 bases from V and 0 bases from J, with 9 bases between. The CDR3 extends over 15 amino acids. The sequence derives from a girl aged 2-9 years with cystic fibrosis. Source material: blood. This sequence joins TRBV5-6 and TRBJ1-3; a possible D gene is TRBD1 (6 bases). The CDR3: CASSFRGFSGNTIYF. The CDR3 DNA follows: TGTGCCAGCAGCTTCAGGGGCTTCTCTGGAAACACCATATATTTT.